One and the same sample provided the 20 T cell receptor beta chains below, sequenced in a study of shared clonotypes between healthy human individuals. Some clones are missing from TCRdb's copy, which holds only in-frame ones; the method was immunoSEQ multiplex PCR. The sample holds about 1.5 million clones, 95% to 99% seen once. Sequencing was carried out using naive CD4+ T cells sorted from blood. Documented subset: CD45RA+ positively selected. All receptors come from a man aged 25-40 years in good health.

CDR3 nucleotides: TGCGCCAGCATCGACAGGGGCGGTGGAAACACCATATATTTT. Translating gives CASIDRGGGNTIYF. The chain combines TRBV10-2 with TRBJ1-3; 8 positions match TRBD1. The length of the CDR3 is 14 residues. Per the germline V gene, CDR1 is WSHSY and CDR2 is SAAADI. V lost 7 bases and J lost 3; bases outside the gene matches: 5.

With regard to this clone: Other DNA sequences from this sample encode an identical CDR3 as well. V is TRBV7-8 and J is TRBJ2-7; D might be TRBD2 (6 bases). This CDR3 comprises 13 residues. Germline lookup yields CDR1 SGHVS and CDR2 FQNEAQ. Trimming took 3 bases from V and 3 from J, leaving 9 bases between them. The CDR3 loop is CASSFGTRYEQYF. DNA of the CDR3: TGTGCCAGCAGCTTTGGGACTCGCTACGAGCAGTACTTC.

J is TRBJ2-5 and V is TRBV29-1; D is undetermined. Trimming removed 3 bases from V and 7 bases from J, with 12 bases in between. Germline V CDR1 and CDR2: SQVTM, ANQGSEA. CDR3 length: 12 amino acids. In DNA, the CDR3 is TGCAGCGTTGAGACCGACATGCGGACCCAGTACTTC. Translated: CSVETDMRTQYF.

The chain combines TRBV5-1 with TRBJ2-7, with 11 bases aligning to TRBD2. This CDR3 comprises 20 residues. Germline CDR1 reads SGHRS; CDR2 reads YFSETQ. J gave up 3 bases and V 0 bases, and 17 bases lay outside the gene matches. CDR3 residues: CASSLEVNKGGLAVRYEQYF. In nucleotides, the CDR3 is TGCGCCAGCAGCTTGGAGGTTAATAAGGGGGGACTAGCGGTACGCTACGAGCAGTACTTC.

This clone was detected once. The chain combines TRBV5-4 with TRBJ2-7; weak D call: TRBD2 (6 bases). The CDR3 is 18 amino acids. In germline, CDR1 is SGHNT, CDR2 YYREEE (reference sequence). Trimming shortened V by 2 bases and J by 0 bases, and 21 bases separated the two germline ends. The DNA for the CDR3 is TGTGCCAGCAGCTTTGGCGGTCGGGGGTCGGTGAGCTCCTACGAGCAGTACTTC. This codes for CASSFGGRGSVSSYEQYF.

The chain couples TRBV15 to TRBJ2-1; D might be TRBD2 (5 bases). Trimming removed 0 bases from V and 6 bases from J, with 9 bases in between. The length of the CDR3 is 14 residues. Germline V gene lookup returns CDR1 LNHNV and CDR2 YYDKDF (reference sequence). The CDR3 DNA follows: TGTGCCACCAGCAGAGATTTAGCGAGCAATGAGCAGTTCTTC. Translation gives CATSRDLASNEQFF.

V is TRBV27 and J is TRBJ1-5; 8 nucleotides agree with TRBD1. The CDR3 contains 14 residues. V lost 5 bases and J lost 4; bases outside the gene matches: 4. Germline V gene data show CDR1 as MNHEY and CDR2 as SMNVEV (reference sequence). In DNA form, the CDR3 reads TGTGCCAGCAGTCCGACAGGGGCGAATCAGCCCCAGCATTTT. This translates into CASSPTGANQPQHF.

This sequence joins TRBV18 and TRBJ2-1; D remains ambiguous. CDR3 length equals 14 residues. The germline V and J ends were trimmed by 5 bases and 0 bases, with 8 bases remaining between them. Germline V gene sequence: CDR1 KGHSH, CDR2 LQKENI. Written as DNA, the CDR3 is TGTGCCAGCTCAATTAGCAGCTCCTACAATGAGCAGTTCTTC. Encoded protein: CASSISSSYNEQFF. Filled out from reference TRBV18 and TRBJ2-1, the complete variable domain reads NAGVMQNPRHLVRRRGQEARLRCSPMKGHSHVYWYRQLPEEGLKFMVYLQKENIIDESGMPKERFSAEFPKEGPSILRIQQVVRGDSAAYFCASSISSSYNEQFFGPGTRLTVL.

The chain combines TRBV27 with TRBJ2-1; 7 nucleotides match TRBD1. The CDR3 has 16 residues. In germline, CDR1 is MNHEY, CDR2 SMNVEV (reference sequence). Germline trimming cut 1 base from V and 2 bases from J; bases unmatched to any gene: 5. CDR3: CASSLWGTATYNEQFF. CDR3 nucleotides: TGTGCCAGCAGTTTATGGGGGACAGCAACCTACAATGAGCAGTTCTTC.

The chain carries TRBV5-1 and TRBJ1-4; D ambiguous. V shed 4 bases and J shed 5 bases, with 15 bases lying between them. CDR1 is SGHRS and CDR2 is YFSETQ in the germline V gene. The CDR3 contains 15 residues. CDR3: CASSARLNENEKLFF. CDR3 sequence (DNA): TGCGCCAGCAGCGCACGACTCAACGAGAATGAAAAACTGTTTTTT.

The CDR3 loop is CASSYPGQGYQPQHF. The CDR3 coding sequence is TGTGCCAGCAGTTATCCGGGACAGGGCTATCAGCCCCAGCATTTT. The chain employs TRBV6-6 and TRBJ1-5; 9 bases align to TRBD1. After removal of 3 bases from V and 5 bases from J, the junction contained 5 bases not matched to a gene. Germline V CDR1 and CDR2: MNHNY, SVGAGI (reference sequence). This CDR3 has 15 residues.

This clone has only one observation. The J gene is TRBJ2-7, the V gene TRBV6-1, with D perhaps given as TRBD1 or TRBD2 (5 bases each). The CDR3 is made up of 16 amino acids. In germline, CDR1 is MNHNS, CDR2 SASEGT. The V and J ends lost 2 bases and 1 base respectively, with 15 bases between them. In nucleotides, the CDR3 is TGTGCCAGCAGTGAACCATCGGGAAGGGGATCCTACGAGCAGTACTTC. It codes for CASSEPSGRGSYEQYF.

This clone was detected only once. The chain uses TRBV7-3 and TRBJ1-1, with D possibly being TRBD1 (5 bases). CDR3 length: 14 residues. CDR1 and CDR2 (germline): SGHTA, FQGTGA. V was pared by 5 bases and J by 0 bases, with 10 bases between. DNA of the CDR3: TGTGCCAGCAGCCGCGGGGGTCTGAACACTGAAGCTTTCTTT. Encoded protein: CASSRGGLNTEAFF.

The sample holds one count of this clone. The chain links TRBV6-6 to TRBJ1-4; 7 nucleotides agree with TRBD1. The CDR3 contains 14 residues. With V trimmed by 5 bases and J by 4 bases, 4 bases remained unmatched. Germline values: CDR1 MNHNY, CDR2 SVGAGI (reference sequence). The CDR3 DNA reads as TGTGCCAGCAGTACGACAGGGTTTAATGAAAAACTGTTTTTT. As protein: CASSTTGFNEKLFF.

V and J are TRBV7-2 and TRBJ2-1, with D perhaps TRBD1 or TRBD2 (6 bases each). CDR3 length: 15 amino acids. Germline-derived CDR1 and CDR2 are SGHTA and FQGNSA. Trimming cost V 2 bases and J 7 bases, with 15 bases left between them. The CDR3, as DNA: TGTGCCAGCAGCTTATATCGGGGGCGCCTAAATGAGCAGTTCTTC. This gives the protein CASSLYRGRLNEQFF.

The DNA of the CDR3 is TGCGCCAGCAGCGACCGGGCATTAAACACTGAAGCTTTCTTT. Translated, it gives CASSDRALNTEAFF. The chain combines TRBV5-1 with TRBJ1-1, with D hard to call. The germline gives CDR1 SGHRS, CDR2 YFSETQ. The CDR3 consists of 14 residues. Between the trimmed V and J ends, which lost 4 bases and 2 bases, there was a span of 12 bases.

As for this clone: Other nucleotide sequences from this sample produce the same CDR3. The chain joins TRBV5-4 to TRBJ1-5, with TRBD1 matching over 9 bases. CDR1 and CDR2 (germline): SGHNT, YYREEE (reference sequence). The junction had 2 bases not matched to a gene; V was cut back by 2 bases and J by 5 bases. The CDR3 has 14 residues. This chain's CDR3 is CASSLDRGDQPQHF. The CDR3 DNA is TGTGCCAGCAGCTTAGACAGGGGGGATCAGCCCCAGCATTTT.

The rearrangement links TRBV5-1 to TRBJ2-1; D uncertain. Trimming removed 2 bases from V and 5 bases from J, with 20 bases in between. The germline CDR1 and CDR2 sequences are SGHRS and YFSETQ. This CDR3 spans 17 amino acids. CDR3 in DNA: TGCGCCAGCAGCTTAGCCCGTGTTGGCAGGCTTAACAATGAGCAGTTCTTC. It encodes CASSLARVGRLNNEQFF.

The chain couples TRBV6-6 to TRBJ2-6, with D uncertain. Trimming cost V 8 bases and J 1 base, with 9 bases left between them. Germline CDR1 and CDR2: MNHNY and SVGAGI (reference sequence). CDR3 length equals 14 residues. The CDR3, as DNA: TGTGCCAGCCTTTCCTGGTCTGGGGCCAACGTCCTGACTTTC. Translating it yields CASLSWSGANVLTF.

The J gene is TRBJ2-7, the V gene TRBV5-8, with TRBD1 identical over 7 bases. Germline CDR1 and CDR2: SGHTS and YDEGEE. The V gene end was trimmed by 6 bases and the J gene end by 3 bases; junction bases not matched to a gene: 9. CDR3 length equals 14 residues. The CDR3 region has the DNA TGTGCCAGCACCGTGACAGGGAATCACTACGAGCAGTACTTC. This translates into CASTVTGNHYEQYF.